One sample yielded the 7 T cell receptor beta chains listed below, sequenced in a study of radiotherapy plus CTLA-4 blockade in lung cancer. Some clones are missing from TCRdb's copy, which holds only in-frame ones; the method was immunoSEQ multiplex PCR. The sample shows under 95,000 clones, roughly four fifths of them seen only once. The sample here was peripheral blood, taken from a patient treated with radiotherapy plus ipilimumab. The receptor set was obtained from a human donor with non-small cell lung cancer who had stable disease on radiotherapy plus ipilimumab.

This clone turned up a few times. DNA for the CDR3: TGTGCCAGCAGCTTAGTGTCACAGGCGATTAACTATGGCTACACCTTC. This codes for CASSLVSQAINYGYTF. The rearrangement uses TRBV7-9 and TRBJ1-2, with D tentatively TRBD1 (5 bases). V gave up 1 base and J gave up 1 base, with 13 bases separating them. Germline CDR1 reads SEHNR; CDR2 reads FQNEAQ (reference sequence). This CDR3 comprises 16 residues.

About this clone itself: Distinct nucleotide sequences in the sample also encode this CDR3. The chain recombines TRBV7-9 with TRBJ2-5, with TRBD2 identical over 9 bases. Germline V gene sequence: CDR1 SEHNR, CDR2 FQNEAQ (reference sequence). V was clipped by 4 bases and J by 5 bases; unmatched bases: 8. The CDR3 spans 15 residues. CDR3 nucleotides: TGTGCCAGCAGCTCCGGAGCGGGGGGTGTTGAGACCCAGTACTTC. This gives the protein CASSSGAGGVETQYF.

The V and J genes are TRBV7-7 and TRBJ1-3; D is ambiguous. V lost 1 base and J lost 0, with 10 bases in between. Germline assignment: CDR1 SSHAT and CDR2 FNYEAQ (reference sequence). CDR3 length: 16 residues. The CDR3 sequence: CASSLGPPSSGNTIYF. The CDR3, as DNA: TGTGCCAGCAGCTTAGGTCCGCCAAGCTCTGGAAACACCATATATTTT.

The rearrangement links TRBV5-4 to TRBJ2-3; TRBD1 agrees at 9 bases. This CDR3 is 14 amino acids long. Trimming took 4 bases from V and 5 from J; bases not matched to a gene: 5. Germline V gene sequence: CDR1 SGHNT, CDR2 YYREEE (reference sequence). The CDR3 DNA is TGTGCCAGCAGCCCTAAGGACAGGGGAGATACGCAGTATTTT. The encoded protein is CASSPKDRGDTQYF.

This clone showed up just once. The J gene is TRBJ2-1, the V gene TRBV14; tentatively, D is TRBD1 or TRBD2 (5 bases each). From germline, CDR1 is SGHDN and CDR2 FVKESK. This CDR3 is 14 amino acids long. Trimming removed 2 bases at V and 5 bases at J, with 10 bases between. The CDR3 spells CASSQTGTHNEQFF. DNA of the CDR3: TGTGCCAGCAGCCAAACCGGGACGCACAATGAGCAGTTCTTC. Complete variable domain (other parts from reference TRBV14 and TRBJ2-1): EAGVTQFPSHSVIEKGQTVTLRCDPISGHDNLYWYRRVMGKEIKFLLHFVKESKQDESGMPNNRFLAERTGGTYSTLKVQPAELEDSGVYFCASSQTGTHNEQFFGPGTRLTVL.

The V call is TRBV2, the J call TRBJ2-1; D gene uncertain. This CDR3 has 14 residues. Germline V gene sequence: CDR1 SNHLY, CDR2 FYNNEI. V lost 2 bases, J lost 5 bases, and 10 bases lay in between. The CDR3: CASSENGLDNEQFF. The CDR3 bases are TGTGCCAGCAGTGAAAACGGTCTAGACAATGAGCAGTTCTTC.

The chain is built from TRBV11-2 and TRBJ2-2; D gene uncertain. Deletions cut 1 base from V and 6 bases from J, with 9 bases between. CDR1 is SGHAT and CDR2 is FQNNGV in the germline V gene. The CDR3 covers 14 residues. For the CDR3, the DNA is TGTGCCAGCAGCTTAGGAGGTTACGCCGGGGAGCTGTTTTTT. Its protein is CASSLGGYAGELFF.